This is a list of T cell receptor beta chains from one sample in a study of blood T cell repertoires in COVID-19. Produced via immunoSEQ multiplex PCR; TCRdb's table is partial and in-frame only. This table has 140,000 or so clones, about 87% appearing once. Sequencing was performed on peripheral blood. These TCRs come from a human donor with COVID-19, enrolled during active disease. The donor label of this sample is uncertain. The CDR3 runs from the conserved cysteine through the conserved F or W.

v_call	j_call	cdr3_aa
TRBV11-3	TRBJ2-2	CASSLAAGRGELFF
TRBV7-6	TRBJ2-7	CASSPRHGTGDYEQYF
TRBV7-9	TRBJ2-7	CASSSSGGYEQYF
TRBV19	TRBJ2-7	CASSPTSGTGDSYEQYF
TRBV4-1	TRBJ2-7	CASSQVLTGGSDEQYF
TRBV6-4	TRBJ2-1	CASSDDPSGGPYNEQFF
TRBV5-1	TRBJ2-5	CASSLTGTSQETQYF
TRBV21-1	TRBJ1-5	CASTRQGGFPQHF
TRBV10-2	TRBJ1-1	CASSDPQGTSKAFF
TRBV7-9	TRBJ1-2	CASSPPLLSYGYTF
TRBV7-9	TRBJ2-1	CASRLLAGGFGEQFF
TRBV10-3	TRBJ2-1	CAINPGQGEGQFF
TRBV2	TRBJ1-1	CASSGGRLNTEAFF
TRBV5-1	TRBJ2-3	CASSEGGTDTQYF
TRBV2	TRBJ2-2	CASSLTSGADTGELFF
TRBV10-3	TRBJ2-3	CAISESISGGADTQYF
TRBV25-1	TRBJ2-3	CASSASGTAPTDTQYF
TRBV5-5	TRBJ1-1	CASSPRVVTEAFF
TRBV7-9	TRBJ2-3	CASSLGAGGRLLTDTQYF
TRBV3-1/TRBV3-2	TRBJ2-3	CASSQDRGTQYF
TRBV5-1	TRBJ2-1	CASSLGGLAGTDEQFF
TRBV3-1/TRBV3-2	TRBJ1-2	CASSQSGGDYGYTF
TRBV5-1	TRBJ1-2	CASSLSARGIYGYTF
TRBV11-3	TRBJ2-1	CASSSLRWRVPNEQFF
TRBV5-1	TRBJ2-1	CASSSGEPPGEQFF
TRBV2	TRBJ2-2	CATKRGEGTGELFF
TRBV28	TRBJ2-7	CASSLPGTGSSYEQYF
TRBV11-2	TRBJ1-2	CASSPQSTLSYTF
TRBV4-1	TRBJ1-2	CASTPQGSNYGYTF
TRBV7-2	TRBJ2-7	CASSSAGNYEQYF
TRBV3-1/TRBV3-2	TRBJ1-4	CASSHFGTGSNEKLFF
TRBV19	TRBJ1-5	CASSNDRGGNQPQHF
TRBV18	TRBJ2-5	CASSPTGLETQYF
TRBV12-2	TRBJ1-6	CASRFLRTYYNSPLHF
TRBV5-1	TRBJ1-4	CASSSLSDEKLFF
TRBV1	TRBJ2-2	CTSSQGGTRETGELFF
TRBV19	TRBJ2-1	CASSIGLNQYNEQFF
TRBV11-3	TRBJ2-5	CASSSRQGIVETQYF
TRBV27	TRBJ1-6	CASRLPGRLDSPLHF
TRBV7-6	TRBJ2-1	CASSLAGERGSEQFF
TRBV5-5	TRBJ2-6	CASSPLDGGGNSGANVLTF
TRBV24-1	TRBJ2-5	CATSAGQQETQYF
TRBV6-1	TRBJ2-7	CASSEALKSYWSAFSYEQYF
TRBV19	TRBJ1-1	CASSPRDSQAFF
TRBV7-2	TRBJ2-4	CASSLASDRAKNIQYF
TRBV29-1	TRBJ2-5	CSVEGQGAETQYF
TRBV6-5	TRBJ1-1	CASSYSSDGQEAFF
TRBV10-3	TRBJ2-1	CAISAQTGSSYNEQFF